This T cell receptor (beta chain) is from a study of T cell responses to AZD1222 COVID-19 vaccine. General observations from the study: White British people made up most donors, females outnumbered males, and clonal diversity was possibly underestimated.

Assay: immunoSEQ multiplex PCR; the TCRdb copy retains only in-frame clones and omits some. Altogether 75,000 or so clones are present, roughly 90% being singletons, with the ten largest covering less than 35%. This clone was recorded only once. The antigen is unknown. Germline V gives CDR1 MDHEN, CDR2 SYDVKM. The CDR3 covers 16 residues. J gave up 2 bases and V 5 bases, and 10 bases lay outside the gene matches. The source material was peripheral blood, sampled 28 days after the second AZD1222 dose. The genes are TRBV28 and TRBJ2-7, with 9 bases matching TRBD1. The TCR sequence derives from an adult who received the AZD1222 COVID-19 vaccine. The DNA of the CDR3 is TGTGCCAGCAGTCTGAACACAGGGGGCCTCACCTACGAGCAGTACTTC. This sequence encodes CASSLNTGGLTYEQYF.